This T cell receptor beta chain was observed in a study of cytomegalovirus exposure and HLA in healthy donors. Points from the study as a whole: Previously analyzed data showed that most TCR beta V segments were productive at a frequency of about 87% or about 30%. In a later analysis, TCR beta V- and J-gene trimming was associated with a missense DCLRE1C variant.

As concerns this clone: As yet, its antigen is unknown.

Participants comprised healthy donors of bone marrow. Primers for the PCR totalled 60 Vbeta and 13 Jbeta. In the original analysis: As a later analysis found, there were 82 million or so unique TCR beta chains, of which roughly 11 million were shared. The repertoire was sequenced with immunoSEQ multiplex PCR; TCRdb's copy has only in-frame clones and lacks some. V, J and clone size are those of that table, while D and trimming were read from the DNA. The data hold approximately 40,000 clones, with approximately 90% observed a single time. The germline CDR1 and CDR2 sequences are SGHTA and FQGNSA. The CDR3 loop spans 14 amino acids. V dropped 5 bases and J dropped 5; count of bases not matched to a gene: 9.

This clonotype originated in a middle-aged woman in good health and CMV-seropositive. The sequencing sample was made of PBMCs. The rearrangement joins TRBV7-2 to TRBJ2-7, with 7 bases matching TRBD1. CDR3 sequence reads: CASSPNTGVHEQYF. DNA for the CDR3: TGTGCCAGCAGCCCAAACACAGGGGTCCACGAGCAGTACTTC. Full variable domain (rest looked up from reference TRBV7-2 and TRBJ2-7): GAGVSQSPSNKVTEKGKDVELRCDPISGHTALYWYRQSLGQGLEFLIYFQGNSAPDKSGLPSDRFSAERTGGSVSTLTIQRTQQEDSAVYLCASSPNTGVHEQYFGPGTRLTVT.